Listed below are T cell receptor beta chains from one sample, sequenced in a study of T cells after yellow fever vaccination. TCRdb independently ran MiXCR on the 5' RACE reads; one entry per CDR3 protein. The sample has 150,000 to 200,000 distinct CDR3 sequences, 7% to 10% seen once; the top ten hold roughly 40%. Sequenced here: CD8+ T cells sorted from PBMCs, sampled 45 days after the yellow fever booster vaccination. The origin of the receptors is a young man who received the YFV17D yellow fever vaccine. CDR3s include the opening cysteine and the closing phenylalanine or tryptophan. D genes are given only for firm matches. Only some rows state a clone size, as once, few, many or a class for expanded clones.

V gene,J gene,clone size,D gene,CDR3 DNA,CDR3 protein
TRBV7-2,TRBJ2-3,-,TRBD2,TGTGCCAGCAGCGGATCTAGCGGGGGGACTGTTGATACGCAGTATTTT,CASSGSSGGTVDTQYF
TRBV6-6,TRBJ1-5,few,-,TGTGCCAGCAGGACGGATCAGCCCCAGCATTTT,CASRTDQPQHF
TRBV29-1,TRBJ2-2,few,-,TGCAGCGCCCGGGGAATCACCGGGGAGCTGTTTTTT,CSARGITGELFF
TRBV6-2/TRBV6-3,TRBJ1-5,few,TRBD1,TGTGCCAGCAGCCAGACAGGGGGTAGTCAGCCCCAGCATTTT,CASSQTGGSQPQHF
TRBV7-3,TRBJ2-3,-,-,TGTGCCAGCAGCTTACTTGGGCCCCCTCCAGATACGCAGTATTTT,CASSLLGPPPDTQYF
TRBV4-3,TRBJ2-5,few,-,TGCGCCAGCAGCCAAGACCCTTCCGGGGCCGGAGAGACCCAGTACTTC,CASSQDPSGAGETQYF
TRBV12-3/TRBV12-4,TRBJ2-1,-,-,TGTGCCAGCAGTTTAATCGGGGTGGCTAGTCCTTACAATGAGCAGTTCTTC,CASSLIGVASPYNEQFF
TRBV15,TRBJ2-1,-,TRBD1,TGTGCCACCAGCAGAGGTCCGGGACAGGGGGCCAATGAGCAGTTCTTC,CATSRGPGQGANEQFF
TRBV7-9,TRBJ2-2,-,-,TGTGCCAGCAGCCCAGAAAACTCGAACACCGGGGAGCTGTTTTTT,CASSPENSNTGELFF
TRBV27,TRBJ1-1,-,-,TGTGCCAGCAGTTTCGGCGGGGCGTGGACTGAAGCTTTCTTT,CASSFGGAWTEAFF
TRBV5-1,TRBJ2-1,few,TRBD1,TGCGCCAGCAGCTTGTACCAACGGACAGGGGGCTACAATGAGCAGTTCTTC,CASSLYQRTGGYNEQFF
TRBV11-2,TRBJ2-3,few,-,TGTGCCAGCAGCTTACTGGTAGACACAGATACGCAGTATTTT,CASSLLVDTDTQYF
TRBV12-3/TRBV12-4,TRBJ2-6,-,TRBD2,TGTGCCAGCAGTGGGTCGGGGGGACCTGGGGCCAACGTCCTGACTTTC,CASSGSGGPGANVLTF
TRBV6-5,TRBJ1-2,-,TRBD1,TGTGCCAGCAGAGACGCGGGGACAGACTCCTATGGCTACACCTTC,CASRDAGTDSYGYTF
TRBV6-5,TRBJ2-7,few,-,TGTGCCAGCAGTTACTCCGGGCTAGCCGGCTCCTACGAGCAGTACTTC,CASSYSGLAGSYEQYF
TRBV15,TRBJ1-2,-,-,TGTGCCACCAGCAGAAGAGGTGTAGGAGGCTACACCTTC,CATSRRGVGGYTF
TRBV27,TRBJ1-1,many,-,TGTGCCAGCAGTTTATCGTCTCAGAGGATTGGCACTGAAGCTTTCTTT,CASSLSSQRIGTEAFF
TRBV12-3/TRBV12-4,TRBJ2-6,-,TRBD1,TGTGCCAGCAGTTTCGGATTGGGACAGAGCTCTGGGGCCAACGTCCTGACTTTC,CASSFGLGQSSGANVLTF
TRBV7-6,TRBJ2-7,many,TRBD2,TGTGCCAGCAGCTTAGCGCCCGGGAGGGCCTACGAGCAGTACTTC,CASSLAPGRAYEQYF
TRBV4-2,TRBJ2-7,-,TRBD1,TGTGCCAGCAGCTACGGGACAGGGGCGCACGAGCAGTACTTC,CASSYGTGAHEQYF